The clone carrying this T cell receptor beta chain occurred many times. Its specificity is not known. TCRdb called the RT-PCR reads again in MiXCR, with one record for every CDR3 protein. The sample contains approximately 480,000 distinct CDR3 sequences, approximately 11% of which appear only once. These data originate in a study of response to subunit inactivated influenza vaccine. The study, taken as a whole, reports: Authors suggested that a seasonal influenza vaccination recruits few new T cells each time.

This CDR3 is 18 amino acids long. Germline CDR1 reads SNHLY; CDR2 reads FYNNEI. V was clipped by 0 bases and J by 7 bases; unmatched bases: 12. This receptor was identified in a man between 50 and 59 years old who received an inactivated influenza vaccine. The specimen comprised PBMCs from blood, sampled more than 35 days after vaccination. This rearrangement joins TRBV2 to TRBJ2-3; TRBD2 matches at 11 bases. In nucleotides, the CDR3 is TGTGCCAGCAGTGAAGCGCTTCGGGGACTAGCGGTGAGAAATACGCAGTATTTT. Translated, it gives CASSEALRGLAVRNTQYF.